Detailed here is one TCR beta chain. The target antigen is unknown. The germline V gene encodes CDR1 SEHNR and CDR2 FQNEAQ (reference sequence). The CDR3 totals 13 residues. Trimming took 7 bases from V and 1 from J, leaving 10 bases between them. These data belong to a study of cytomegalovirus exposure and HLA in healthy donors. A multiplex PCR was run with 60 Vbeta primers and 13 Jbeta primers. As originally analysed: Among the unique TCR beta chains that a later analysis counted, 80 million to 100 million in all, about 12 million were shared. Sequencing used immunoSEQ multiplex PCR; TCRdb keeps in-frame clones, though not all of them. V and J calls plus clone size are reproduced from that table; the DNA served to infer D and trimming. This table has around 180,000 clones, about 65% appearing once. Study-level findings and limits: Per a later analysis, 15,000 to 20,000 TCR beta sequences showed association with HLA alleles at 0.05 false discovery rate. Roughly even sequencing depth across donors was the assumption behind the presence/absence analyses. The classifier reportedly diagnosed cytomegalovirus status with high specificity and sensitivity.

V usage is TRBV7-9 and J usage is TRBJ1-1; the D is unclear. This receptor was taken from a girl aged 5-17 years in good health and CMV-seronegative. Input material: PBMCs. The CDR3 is CASTGSGNTEAFF. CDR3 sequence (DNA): TGTGCCAGCACGGGAAGTGGGAACACTGAAGCTTTCTTT.